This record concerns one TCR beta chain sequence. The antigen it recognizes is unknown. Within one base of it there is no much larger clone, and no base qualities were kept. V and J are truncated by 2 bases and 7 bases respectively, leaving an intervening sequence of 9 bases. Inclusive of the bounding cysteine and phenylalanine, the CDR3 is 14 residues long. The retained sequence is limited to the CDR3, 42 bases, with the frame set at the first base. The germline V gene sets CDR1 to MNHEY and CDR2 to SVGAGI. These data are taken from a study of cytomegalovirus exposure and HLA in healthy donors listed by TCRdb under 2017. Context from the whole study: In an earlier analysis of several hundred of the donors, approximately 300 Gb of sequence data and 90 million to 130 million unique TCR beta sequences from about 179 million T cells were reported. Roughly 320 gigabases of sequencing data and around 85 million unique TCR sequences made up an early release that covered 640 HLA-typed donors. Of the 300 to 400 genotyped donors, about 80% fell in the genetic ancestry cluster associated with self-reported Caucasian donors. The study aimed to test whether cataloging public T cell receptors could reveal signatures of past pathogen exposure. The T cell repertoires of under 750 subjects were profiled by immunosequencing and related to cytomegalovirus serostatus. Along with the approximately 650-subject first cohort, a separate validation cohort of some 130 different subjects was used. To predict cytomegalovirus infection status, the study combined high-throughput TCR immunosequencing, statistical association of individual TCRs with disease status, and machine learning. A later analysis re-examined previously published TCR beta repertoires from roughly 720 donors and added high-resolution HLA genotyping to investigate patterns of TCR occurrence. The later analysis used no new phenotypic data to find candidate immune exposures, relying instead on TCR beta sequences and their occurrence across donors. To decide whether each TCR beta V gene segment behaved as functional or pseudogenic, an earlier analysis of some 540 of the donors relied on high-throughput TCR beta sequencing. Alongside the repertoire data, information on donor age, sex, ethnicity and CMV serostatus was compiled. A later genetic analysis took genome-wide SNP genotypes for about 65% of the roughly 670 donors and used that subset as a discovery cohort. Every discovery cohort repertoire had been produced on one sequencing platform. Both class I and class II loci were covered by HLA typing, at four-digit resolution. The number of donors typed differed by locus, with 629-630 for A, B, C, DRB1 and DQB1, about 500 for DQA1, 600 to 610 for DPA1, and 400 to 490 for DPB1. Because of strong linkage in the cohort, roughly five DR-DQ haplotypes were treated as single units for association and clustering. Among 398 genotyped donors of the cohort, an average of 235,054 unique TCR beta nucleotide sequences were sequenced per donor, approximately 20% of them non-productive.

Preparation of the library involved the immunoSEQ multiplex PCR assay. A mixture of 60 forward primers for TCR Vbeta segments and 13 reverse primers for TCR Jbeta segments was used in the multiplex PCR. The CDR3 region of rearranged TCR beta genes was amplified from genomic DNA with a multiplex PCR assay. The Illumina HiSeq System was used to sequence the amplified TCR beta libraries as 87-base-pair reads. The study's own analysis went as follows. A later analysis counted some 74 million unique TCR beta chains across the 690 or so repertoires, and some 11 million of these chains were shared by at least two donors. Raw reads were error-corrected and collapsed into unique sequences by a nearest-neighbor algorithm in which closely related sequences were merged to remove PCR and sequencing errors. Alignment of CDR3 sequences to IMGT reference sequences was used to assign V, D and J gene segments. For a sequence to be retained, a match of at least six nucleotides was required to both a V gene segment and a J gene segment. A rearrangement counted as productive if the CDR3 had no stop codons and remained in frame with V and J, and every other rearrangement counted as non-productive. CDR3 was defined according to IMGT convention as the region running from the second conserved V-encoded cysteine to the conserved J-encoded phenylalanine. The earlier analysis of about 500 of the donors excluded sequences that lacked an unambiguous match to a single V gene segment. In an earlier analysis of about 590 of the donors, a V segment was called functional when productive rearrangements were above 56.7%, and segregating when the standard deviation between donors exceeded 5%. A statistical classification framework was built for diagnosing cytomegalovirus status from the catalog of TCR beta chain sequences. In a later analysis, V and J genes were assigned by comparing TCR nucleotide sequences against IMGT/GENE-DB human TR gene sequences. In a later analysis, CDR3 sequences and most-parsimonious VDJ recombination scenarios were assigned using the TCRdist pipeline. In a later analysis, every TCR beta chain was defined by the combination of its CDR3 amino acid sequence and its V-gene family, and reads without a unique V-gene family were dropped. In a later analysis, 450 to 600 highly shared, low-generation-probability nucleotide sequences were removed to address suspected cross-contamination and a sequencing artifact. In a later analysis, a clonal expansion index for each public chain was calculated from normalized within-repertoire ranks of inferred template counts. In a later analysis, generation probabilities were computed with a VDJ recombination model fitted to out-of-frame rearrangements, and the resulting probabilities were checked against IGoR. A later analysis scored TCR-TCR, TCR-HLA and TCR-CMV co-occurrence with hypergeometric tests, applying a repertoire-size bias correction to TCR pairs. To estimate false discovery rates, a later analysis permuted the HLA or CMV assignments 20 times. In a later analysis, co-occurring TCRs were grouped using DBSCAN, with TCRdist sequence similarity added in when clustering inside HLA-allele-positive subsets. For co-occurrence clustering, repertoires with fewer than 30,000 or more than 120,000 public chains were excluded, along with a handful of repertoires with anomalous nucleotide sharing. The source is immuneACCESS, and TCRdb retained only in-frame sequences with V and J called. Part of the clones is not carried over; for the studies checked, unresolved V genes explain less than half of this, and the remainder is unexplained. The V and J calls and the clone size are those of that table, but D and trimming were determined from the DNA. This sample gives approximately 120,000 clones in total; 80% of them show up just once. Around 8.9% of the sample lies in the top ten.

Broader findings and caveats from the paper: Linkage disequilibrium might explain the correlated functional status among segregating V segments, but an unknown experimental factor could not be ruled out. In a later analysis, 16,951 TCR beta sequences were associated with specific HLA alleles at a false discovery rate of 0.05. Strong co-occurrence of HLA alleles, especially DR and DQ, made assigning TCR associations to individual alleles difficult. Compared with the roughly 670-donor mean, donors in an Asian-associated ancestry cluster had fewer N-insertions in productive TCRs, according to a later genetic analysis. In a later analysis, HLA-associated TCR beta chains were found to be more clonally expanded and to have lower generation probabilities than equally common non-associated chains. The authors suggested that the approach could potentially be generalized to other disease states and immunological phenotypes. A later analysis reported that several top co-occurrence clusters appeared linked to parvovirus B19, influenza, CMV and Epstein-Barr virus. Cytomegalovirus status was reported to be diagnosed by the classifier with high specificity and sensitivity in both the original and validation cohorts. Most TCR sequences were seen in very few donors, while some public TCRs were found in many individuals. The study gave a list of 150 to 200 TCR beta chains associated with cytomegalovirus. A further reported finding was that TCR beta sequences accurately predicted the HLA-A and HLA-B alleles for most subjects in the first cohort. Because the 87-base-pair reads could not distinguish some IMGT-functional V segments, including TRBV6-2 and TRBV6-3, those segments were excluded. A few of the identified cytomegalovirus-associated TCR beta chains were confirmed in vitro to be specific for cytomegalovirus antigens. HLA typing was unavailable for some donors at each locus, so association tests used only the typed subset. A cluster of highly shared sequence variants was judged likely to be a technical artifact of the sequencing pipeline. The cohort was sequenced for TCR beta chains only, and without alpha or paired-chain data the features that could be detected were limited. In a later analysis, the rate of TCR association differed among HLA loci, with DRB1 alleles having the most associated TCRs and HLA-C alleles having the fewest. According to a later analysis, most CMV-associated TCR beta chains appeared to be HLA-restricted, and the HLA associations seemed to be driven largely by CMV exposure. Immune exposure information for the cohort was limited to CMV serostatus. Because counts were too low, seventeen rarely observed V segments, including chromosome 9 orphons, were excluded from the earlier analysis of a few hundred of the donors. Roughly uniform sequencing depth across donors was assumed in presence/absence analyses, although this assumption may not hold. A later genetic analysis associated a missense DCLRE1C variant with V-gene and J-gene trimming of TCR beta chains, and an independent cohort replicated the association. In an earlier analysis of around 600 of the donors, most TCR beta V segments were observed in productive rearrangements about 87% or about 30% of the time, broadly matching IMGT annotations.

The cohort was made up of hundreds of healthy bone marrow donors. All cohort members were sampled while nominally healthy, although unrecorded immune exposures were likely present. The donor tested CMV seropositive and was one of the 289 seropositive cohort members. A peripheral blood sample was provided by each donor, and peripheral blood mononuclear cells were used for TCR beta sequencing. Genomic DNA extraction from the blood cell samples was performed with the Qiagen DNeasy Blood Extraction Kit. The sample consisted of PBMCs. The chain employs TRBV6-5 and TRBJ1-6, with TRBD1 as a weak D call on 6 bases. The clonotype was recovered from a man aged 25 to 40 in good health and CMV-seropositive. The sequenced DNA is TGTGCCAGCAGTTACCTGGGACAAAATTCACCCCTCCACTTT. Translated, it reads CASSYLGQNSPLHF.